This TCR beta chain was retrieved from a study of patients and donors after allogeneic stem cell transplantation. In TCRdb, the RT-PCR reads were re-called with MiXCR into one record per CDR3 protein. Of about 960,000 distinct CDR3 sequences in the sample, over 15% were seen once. The germline V gene has CDR1 SQVTM and CDR2 ANQGSEA. The CDR3 contains 14 residues. V lost 3 bases to trimming and J lost 1 base, with 12 bases between them. The sequenced sample consisted of blood, either unsorted or a sorted T cell fraction (not recorded which). This chain links TRBV29-1 with TRBJ1-1; tentative D call: TRBD1 (5 bases). The receptor was isolated from a human donor who was either an allogeneic HSCT recipient or a stem cell or donor lymphocyte infusion donor (not recorded which). It is not recorded whose cells these are; they may come from a transplant donor. CDR3 DNA: TGCAGCGTTGAGGGACTGGTAGGGAACACTGAAGCTTTCTTT. Translating gives CSVEGLVGNTEAFF.